The rows below give T cell receptor beta chains drawn from one sample of a study of Ad26.COV2.S vaccination and SARS-CoV-2 variants. Profiled with immunoSEQ multiplex PCR; TCRdb holds only in-frame clones, not every one. This sample has about 380,000 clones, with 80% to 90% found just once. Source: peripheral blood, taken in a trial of Ad26.COV2.S vaccine versus placebo. These receptors all stem from a person between 18 and 60 years old who received the Ad26.COV2.S COVID-19 vaccine or a placebo. Each CDR3 is given with its conserved first and last residue. A D gene is named only where the DNA matches it firmly. Clone size is not always given. Where it is, it says once, few, many or a class for expanded clones.

v_call: TRBV6-5
j_call: TRBJ1-2
d_call: TRBD1
clone_size: -
cdr3_length: 16
cdr3_aa: CASSSARTGSNYGYTF
cdr3_nt: TGTGCCAGCAGTTCCGCCCGGACAGGATCTAACTATGGCTACACCTTC

v_call: TRBV28
j_call: TRBJ1-3
d_call: -
clone_size: -
cdr3_length: 15
cdr3_aa: CASITGVGGGNTIYF
cdr3_nt: TGTGCCAGCATTACGGGGGTCGGGGGTGGAAACACCATATATTTT

v_call: TRBV7-7
j_call: TRBJ2-1
d_call: -
clone_size: -
cdr3_length: 13
cdr3_aa: CASSSDRAHEQFF
cdr3_nt: TGTGCCAGCAGCTCGGACCGGGCCCATGAGCAGTTCTTC

v_call: TRBV10-3
j_call: TRBJ1-5
d_call: TRBD1
clone_size: -
cdr3_length: 14
cdr3_aa: CAISDGQGFQPQHF
cdr3_nt: TGTGCCATCAGTGACGGACAGGGCTTCCAGCCCCAGCATTTT

v_call: TRBV19
j_call: TRBJ2-1
d_call: -
clone_size: once
cdr3_length: 11
cdr3_aa: CASGYPNEQFF
cdr3_nt: TGTGCCAGTGGGTATCCGAATGAGCAGTTCTTC

v_call: TRBV10-3
j_call: TRBJ1-3
d_call: -
clone_size: -
cdr3_length: 16
cdr3_aa: CAISGDGGSSGNTIYF
cdr3_nt: TGTGCCATCAGTGGGGACGGGGGAAGCTCTGGAAACACCATATATTTT

v_call: TRBV7-6
j_call: TRBJ2-2
d_call: -
clone_size: -
cdr3_length: 14
cdr3_aa: CASSLTGGTGELFF
cdr3_nt: TGTGCCAGCAGCTTAACGGGCGGCACCGGGGAGCTGTTTTTT

v_call: TRBV5-6
j_call: TRBJ1-2
d_call: TRBD1
clone_size: -
cdr3_length: 13
cdr3_aa: CASSPTGRNGYTF
cdr3_nt: TGTGCCAGCAGTCCGACAGGGAGGAATGGCTACACCTTC

v_call: TRBV19
j_call: TRBJ2-7
d_call: -
clone_size: -
cdr3_length: 14
cdr3_aa: CASSSQGYIYEQYF
cdr3_nt: TGTGCCAGTAGTTCACAGGGTTATATCTACGAGCAGTACTTC

v_call: TRBV9
j_call: TRBJ2-1
d_call: -
clone_size: -
cdr3_length: 16
cdr3_aa: CASSVDLGFEFNEQFF
cdr3_nt: TGTGCCAGCAGCGTGGATCTGGGGTTTGAGTTCAATGAGCAGTTCTTC

v_call: TRBV3-1/TRBV3-2
j_call: TRBJ2-7
d_call: -
clone_size: once
cdr3_length: 15
cdr3_aa: CASSQEVWGAHEQYF
cdr3_nt: TGTGCCAGCAGCCAAGAAGTGTGGGGCGCCCACGAGCAGTACTTC

v_call: TRBV27
j_call: TRBJ2-4
d_call: TRBD2
clone_size: -
cdr3_length: 18
cdr3_aa: CASSLLGTSGTVKNIQYF
cdr3_nt: TGTGCCAGCAGTTTATTAGGGACTAGCGGGACGGTCAAAAACATTCAGTACTTC

v_call: TRBV23-1
j_call: TRBJ1-1
d_call: -
clone_size: -
cdr3_length: 15
cdr3_aa: CASSQSRVTNTEAFF
cdr3_nt: TGCGCCAGCAGTCAATCCCGGGTTACTAACACTGAAGCTTTCTTT

v_call: TRBV20-1
j_call: TRBJ2-7
d_call: -
clone_size: -
cdr3_length: 11
cdr3_aa: CSAEENYEQYF
cdr3_nt: TGCAGTGCTGAGGAGAACTACGAGCAGTACTTC

v_call: TRBV15
j_call: TRBJ2-3
d_call: -
clone_size: few
cdr3_length: 15
cdr3_aa: CATSLSRDATDTQYF
cdr3_nt: TGTGCCACCAGCCTCAGCCGGGACGCCACAGATACGCAGTATTTT

v_call: TRBV4-3
j_call: TRBJ2-5
d_call: -
clone_size: -
cdr3_length: 13
cdr3_aa: CASSQAGMETQYF
cdr3_nt: TGCGCCAGCAGCCAAGCTGGGATGGAGACCCAGTACTTC

v_call: TRBV28
j_call: TRBJ2-7
d_call: -
clone_size: once
cdr3_length: 15
cdr3_aa: CASSSPGGPQDEQYF
cdr3_nt: TGTGCCAGCAGCAGCCCTGGGGGGCCCCAGGACGAGCAGTACTTC

v_call: TRBV2
j_call: TRBJ2-7
d_call: -
clone_size: -
cdr3_length: 13
cdr3_aa: CASKIGETYEQYF
cdr3_nt: TGTGCCAGCAAGATAGGGGAGACCTACGAGCAGTACTTC

v_call: TRBV29-1
j_call: TRBJ2-3
d_call: TRBD1
clone_size: -
cdr3_length: 15
cdr3_aa: CSVEGGTGIVDTQYF
cdr3_nt: TGCAGCGTTGAAGGGGGGACAGGGATAGTAGATACGCAGTATTTT

v_call: TRBV6-5
j_call: TRBJ2-3
d_call: -
clone_size: -
cdr3_length: 13
cdr3_aa: CASRRTGLQTQYF
cdr3_nt: TGTGCCAGCAGACGCACGGGACTCCAGACGCAGTATTTT

v_call: TRBV21-1
j_call: TRBJ2-1
d_call: -
clone_size: -
cdr3_length: 16
cdr3_aa: CASIPALQGGSNEQFF
cdr3_nt: TGTGCCAGCATCCCTGCGCTACAGGGAGGTTCTAATGAGCAGTTCTTC

v_call: TRBV29-1
j_call: TRBJ1-1
d_call: -
clone_size: -
cdr3_length: 9
cdr3_aa: CSAGQRGFF
cdr3_nt: TGCAGCGCAGGACAGCGAGGTTTCTTT

v_call: TRBV28
j_call: TRBJ1-1
d_call: -
clone_size: -
cdr3_length: 12
cdr3_aa: CASFAGYTEAFF
cdr3_nt: TGTGCCAGCTTCGCGGGGTACACTGAAGCTTTCTTT

v_call: TRBV6-6
j_call: TRBJ2-1
d_call: TRBD2
clone_size: -
cdr3_length: 17
cdr3_aa: CASRRTAGGHSYNEQFF
cdr3_nt: TGTGCCAGCAGGCGAACTGCGGGGGGACACTCCTACAATGAGCAGTTCTTC

v_call: TRBV2
j_call: TRBJ1-2
d_call: TRBD1
clone_size: -
cdr3_length: 13
cdr3_aa: CASSGRTGDGYTF
cdr3_nt: TGTGCCAGCAGTGGGAGGACAGGGGATGGCTACACCTTC

v_call: TRBV4-2
j_call: TRBJ2-1
d_call: TRBD2
clone_size: -
cdr3_length: 15
cdr3_aa: CASSQGLAGANEQFF
cdr3_nt: TGTGCCAGCAGCCAGGGACTAGCGGGAGCAAATGAGCAGTTCTTC

v_call: TRBV24-1
j_call: TRBJ2-1
d_call: TRBD2
clone_size: -
cdr3_length: 16
cdr3_aa: CATSDPRAGGRDEQFF
cdr3_nt: TGTGCCACCAGTGATCCCCGAGCGGGAGGGAGGGATGAGCAGTTCTTC

v_call: TRBV5-4
j_call: TRBJ2-7
d_call: -
clone_size: -
cdr3_length: 13
cdr3_aa: CASSLRSSDEQYF
cdr3_nt: TGTGCCAGCAGCTTACGGAGCTCGGACGAGCAGTACTTC

v_call: TRBV18
j_call: TRBJ1-1
d_call: -
clone_size: -
cdr3_length: 13
cdr3_aa: CASSLDRNTEAFF
cdr3_nt: TGTGCCAGCTCACTGGACCGGAACACTGAAGCTTTCTTT

v_call: TRBV18
j_call: TRBJ2-5
d_call: -
clone_size: -
cdr3_length: 15
cdr3_aa: CASSPPRQGFETQYF
cdr3_nt: TGTGCCAGCTCACCACCGAGGCAGGGATTTGAGACCCAGTACTTC

v_call: TRBV7-2
j_call: TRBJ2-5
d_call: -
clone_size: once
cdr3_length: 13
cdr3_aa: CASSLEGPGTQYF
cdr3_nt: TGTGCCAGCAGCTTAGAAGGTCCAGGCACCCAGTACTTC

v_call: TRBV12-2
j_call: TRBJ1-2
d_call: -
clone_size: -
cdr3_length: 15
cdr3_aa: CASRLERDGSYGYTF
cdr3_nt: TGTGCAAGTCGCTTAGAACGGGACGGATCCTATGGCTACACCTTC

v_call: TRBV3-1/TRBV3-2
j_call: TRBJ2-5
d_call: -
clone_size: once
cdr3_length: 14
cdr3_aa: CASSQAARRETQYF
cdr3_nt: TGTGCCAGCAGCCAAGCAGCTAGGAGAGAGACCCAGTACTTC

v_call: TRBV7-6
j_call: TRBJ1-2
d_call: -
clone_size: -
cdr3_length: 14
cdr3_aa: CASSLAPPGGGYTF
cdr3_nt: TGTGCCAGCAGCTTAGCCCCTCCTGGGGGTGGCTACACCTTC

v_call: TRBV15
j_call: TRBJ1-3
d_call: -
clone_size: -
cdr3_length: 14
cdr3_aa: CATSSRGGGNTIYF
cdr3_nt: TGTGCCACCAGCAGCAGGGGCGGTGGAAACACCATATATTTT

v_call: TRBV29-1
j_call: TRBJ2-1
d_call: TRBD2
clone_size: -
cdr3_length: 15
cdr3_aa: CSVEEGLAGVSEQFF
cdr3_nt: TGCAGCGTTGAAGAAGGTCTAGCGGGAGTATCTGAGCAGTTCTTC

v_call: TRBV12-3/TRBV12-4
j_call: TRBJ2-2
d_call: TRBD2
clone_size: -
cdr3_length: 13
cdr3_aa: CAGLAGTTGELFF
cdr3_nt: TGTGCCGGACTAGCGGGAACCACCGGGGAGCTGTTTTTT

v_call: TRBV13
j_call: TRBJ1-1
d_call: -
clone_size: -
cdr3_length: 13
cdr3_aa: CASSLGLNTEAFF
cdr3_nt: TGTGCCAGCAGCTTGGGACTGAACACTGAAGCTTTCTTT

v_call: TRBV2
j_call: TRBJ1-3
d_call: -
clone_size: once
cdr3_length: 13
cdr3_aa: CARTPSSGNTIYF
cdr3_nt: TGTGCCAGGACTCCAAGCTCTGGAAACACCATATATTTT

v_call: TRBV4-3
j_call: TRBJ1-1
d_call: -
clone_size: -
cdr3_length: 15
cdr3_aa: CASSQDAGGNTEAFF
cdr3_nt: TGCGCCAGCAGCCAAGATGCCGGGGGGAACACTGAAGCTTTCTTT

v_call: TRBV4-1
j_call: TRBJ1-5
d_call: -
clone_size: few
cdr3_length: 14
cdr3_aa: CASSNRLNNQPQHF
cdr3_nt: TGCGCCAGCAGCAACAGGCTGAACAATCAGCCCCAGCATTTT

v_call: TRBV6-2/TRBV6-3
j_call: TRBJ1-2
d_call: -
clone_size: -
cdr3_length: 14
cdr3_aa: CASTPDGIGYGYTF
cdr3_nt: TGTGCCAGCACCCCAGACGGCATCGGCTATGGCTACACCTTC

v_call: TRBV19
j_call: TRBJ2-7
d_call: TRBD1
clone_size: -
cdr3_length: 14
cdr3_aa: CASSPTGGSYEQYF
cdr3_nt: TGTGCCAGTAGTCCTACAGGGGGCTCCTACGAGCAGTACTTC

v_call: TRBV6-8
j_call: TRBJ1-4
d_call: TRBD1
clone_size: many
cdr3_length: 18
cdr3_aa: CASSYLRGVRDRGEKLFF
cdr3_nt: TGTGCCAGCAGTTACTTACGTGGCGTTAGGGACAGGGGAGAAAAACTGTTTTTT

v_call: TRBV13
j_call: TRBJ2-2
d_call: -
clone_size: -
cdr3_length: 12
cdr3_aa: CASSLISGELFF
cdr3_nt: TGTGCCAGCAGCTTAATATCCGGGGAGCTGTTTTTT

v_call: TRBV29-1
j_call: TRBJ2-1
d_call: TRBD1
clone_size: once
cdr3_length: 16
cdr3_aa: CSVENPNRGSRVEQFF
cdr3_nt: TGCAGCGTTGAAAACCCCAACAGGGGCAGCAGGGTTGAGCAGTTCTTC